The clone carrying this T cell receptor beta chain has a single count. Its specificity is not known. The data originate from a study of graft-versus-host responses after intestinal transplantation. At the level of the study: Each recipient received a multivisceral, liver-intestinal, or isolated intestinal graft. All recipients were given anti-thymocyte globulin induction, and tacrolimus and steroids were then administered for about three years.

Assay: immunoSEQ multiplex PCR; the TCRdb copy retains only in-frame clones and omits some. The data hold tens of thousands of clones, with 90% to 95% observed a single time. Study-wide results and caveats: Clonal ratios of graft-versus-host to host-versus-graft in allografts were high for patients exhibiting graft-donor T cell macrochimerism. Early post-transplant declines in HvG were associated with peak levels of circulating GvH clones.

The receptor was derived from a human patient who received an intestinal transplant, so some T cells may come from the graft donor. The sample in question was PBMCs, obtained less than 130 days after intestinal transplantation.

The CDR3 DNA sequence: TGTGCCAGCAGCTTGGTCAGGGGCGAGCAGTACTTC. Translated, it gives CASSLVRGEQYF. The chain employs TRBV5-5 and TRBJ2-7; TRBD1 might be the D (6 bases). Germline lookup yields CDR1 SGHKS and CDR2 YYEKEE (reference sequence). V was cut by 0 bases and J by 6 bases, with 7 bases left in between. The length of the CDR3 is 12 residues.